This T cell receptor (beta chain) was observed in a study of blood T cells in healthy people across ages. There are many counts of this clonotype. Next came a second PCR, run for about 7 to 12 cycles, which used a sample-barcoded 5' primer along with a J-beta primer mix. Every individual sample yielded 2.5 million or more paired-end reads (each containing CDR3). One entry per CDR3 protein, called by TCRdb with MiXCR from the 5' RACE reads. The sample contains fewer than 700,000 distinct CDR3 sequences, about 43% of which appear only once. Trimming removed 6 bases from V and 6 bases from J, with 18 bases in between. The CDR3 runs to 15 residues. CDR1 and CDR2 from the germline V gene are MNHEY and SMNVEV (reference sequence).

The origin of this receptor is an elderly man in good health. V and J are TRBV27 and TRBJ1-5; D is uncertain. Sequenced material: blood. The CDR3 region has the DNA TGTGCCAGCAGCTCGACCCGACTTCGAGGTCAGCCCCAGCATTTT. Translated: CASSSTRLRGQPQHF.